This record covers a single TCR beta chain. The antigen remains unidentified. The PCR contained 60 Vbeta and 13 Jbeta primers. The data were produced by immunoSEQ multiplex PCR, yet TCRdb's version contains in-frame clones alone and is incomplete. Seen in this sample are 120,000 to 150,000 clones; the ten most common clones hold around 1.5%. The sample comes from a study of cytomegalovirus exposure and HLA in healthy donors. General study results and limits: The classifier reportedly diagnosed cytomegalovirus status with high sensitivity and specificity.

V lost 0 bases, J lost 1 base, and 7 bases lay in between. The germline V gene encodes CDR1 SGDLS and CDR2 YYNGEE. This CDR3 contains 14 residues. The sample taken for sequencing was PBMCs. The sequence was obtained from a woman aged 45-65 years in good health and CMV-seronegative. The chain uses TRBV9 and TRBJ1-1; TRBD1 might be the D (5 bases). CDR3 sequence reads: CASSVGGQNTEAFF. The CDR3 DNA follows: TGTGCCAGCAGCGTAGGAGGACAGAACACTGAAGCTTTCTTT.